A selection of T cell receptor beta chains follows, all from one sample in a study of T cell repertoires in cytomegalovirus infection. The antigens these receptors bind are not known. In TCRdb, the reads were re-called with MiXCR into one record per CDR3 protein. Of roughly 170,000 distinct CDR3 sequences in the sample, about 20% were seen once. The sample was CD8+ T cells from cultured PBMCs, taken from culture after CMV antigen stimulation. These receptors were collected from a human donor in good health (CMV status not recorded). Some clones in this sample may be carry-over from other donors' samples. CDR3s include the opening cysteine and the closing phenylalanine or tryptophan. Fields, in order: J gene, D gene, clone size, V gene, CDR3 protein, CDR3 DNA. D genes are given only for firm matches. Only part of the rows carry a size: once, few, many, or a class if the clone is expanded.

j_gene: TRBJ2-1; d_gene: -; abundance: few; v_gene: TRBV7-8; CDR3aa: CASSLEGSVAYNEQFF; CDR3nt: TGTGCCAGCAGCTTAGAAGGGTCGGTAGCCTACAATGAGCAGTTCTTC
j_gene: TRBJ2-7; d_gene: -; abundance: -; v_gene: TRBV7-8; CDR3aa: CASSLATFGEGALYEQYF; CDR3nt: TGTGCCAGCAGCTTAGCGACGTTTGGGGAGGGGGCTCTCTACGAGCAGTACTTC
j_gene: TRBJ1-1; d_gene: -; abundance: -; v_gene: TRBV6-2/TRBV6-3; CDR3aa: CASKGNTEAFF; CDR3nt: TGTGCCAGCAAGGGGAACACTGAAGCTTTCTTT
j_gene: TRBJ1-6; d_gene: -; abundance: -; v_gene: TRBV28; CDR3aa: CASSLGGSSYNSPLHF; CDR3nt: TGTGCCAGCAGTTTGGGGGGTTCCTCCTATAATTCACCCCTCCACTTT
j_gene: TRBJ2-5; d_gene: TRBD1; abundance: -; v_gene: TRBV7-9; CDR3aa: CASSTPDRRIETQYF; CDR3nt: TGTGCCAGCAGCACCCCGGACAGGAGGATAGAGACCCAGTACTTC
j_gene: TRBJ2-1; d_gene: -; abundance: -; v_gene: TRBV7-6; CDR3aa: CASSLRGPPFNEQFF; CDR3nt: TGTGCCAGCAGCCTGCGGGGGCCTCCGTTCAATGAGCAGTTCTTC
j_gene: TRBJ2-2; d_gene: TRBD1; abundance: few; v_gene: TRBV6-5; CDR3aa: CASRTGVLGELFF; CDR3nt: TGTGCCAGCCGGACAGGGGTCCTCGGGGAGCTGTTTTTT
j_gene: TRBJ1-2; d_gene: -; abundance: -; v_gene: TRBV7-6; CDR3aa: CASSPDPGTNYGYTF; CDR3nt: TGTGCCAGCAGCCCGGACCCGGGGACTAACTATGGCTACACCTTC
j_gene: TRBJ1-4; d_gene: -; abundance: many; v_gene: TRBV11-2; CDR3aa: CASSSHGGAGEKLFF; CDR3nt: TGTGCCAGCAGCTCCCATGGGGGCGCGGGTGAAAAACTGTTTTTT
j_gene: TRBJ2-7; d_gene: -; abundance: many; v_gene: TRBV7-9; CDR3aa: CASSPVSSYEQYF; CDR3nt: TGTGCCAGCAGCCCGGTTTCCAGCTACGAGCAGTACTTC
j_gene: TRBJ2-7; d_gene: -; abundance: few; v_gene: TRBV4-3; CDR3aa: CASSQERARGSSSEQYF; CDR3nt: TGCGCCAGCAGCCAGGAACGGGCTCGAGGCTCCTCGAGCGAGCAGTACTTC
j_gene: TRBJ2-5; d_gene: TRBD2; abundance: few; v_gene: TRBV12-5; CDR3aa: CASGFDGLGEETQYF; CDR3nt: TGTGCTAGTGGTTTTGATGGACTAGGGGAAGAGACCCAGTACTTC
j_gene: TRBJ2-5; d_gene: -; abundance: -; v_gene: TRBV6-5; CDR3aa: CASRAGTALVETQYF; CDR3nt: TGTGCCAGCAGAGCCGGGACTGCCCTAGTAGAGACCCAGTACTTC
j_gene: TRBJ2-1; d_gene: TRBD1; abundance: -; v_gene: TRBV27; CDR3aa: CARSLGQGRNEQFF; CDR3nt: TGTGCCCGCAGTTTAGGACAGGGTCGCAATGAGCAGTTCTTC
j_gene: TRBJ2-5; d_gene: -; abundance: few; v_gene: TRBV7-2; CDR3aa: CASSDRSPGWETQYF; CDR3nt: TGTGCCAGCAGCGACAGATCCCCGGGGTGGGAGACCCAGTACTTC
j_gene: TRBJ2-2; d_gene: TRBD1; abundance: -; v_gene: TRBV7-6; CDR3aa: CASRALRGGQGPTNTGELFF; CDR3nt: TGTGCCAGCAGGGCACTTCGGGGGGGACAGGGGCCCACGAACACCGGGGAGCTGTTTTTT
j_gene: TRBJ2-2; d_gene: TRBD1; abundance: few; v_gene: TRBV7-6; CDR3aa: CASGEQGSAGELFF; CDR3nt: TGTGCCAGCGGGGAACAGGGGTCTGCCGGGGAGCTGTTTTTT
j_gene: TRBJ2-7; d_gene: -; abundance: -; v_gene: TRBV20-1; CDR3aa: CSASSLGWDSYEQYF; CDR3nt: TGCAGTGCTAGCTCCTTAGGGTGGGATTCCTACGAGCAGTACTTC
j_gene: TRBJ2-1; d_gene: -; abundance: -; v_gene: TRBV7-8; CDR3aa: CASSMEGGGSYNEQFF; CDR3nt: TGTGCCAGCAGCATGGAGGGTGGGGGCTCCTACAATGAGCAGTTCTTC
j_gene: TRBJ1-5; d_gene: -; abundance: few; v_gene: TRBV6-2/TRBV6-3; CDR3aa: CASSPGAWEMVQPQHF; CDR3nt: TGTGCCAGCAGTCCAGGGGCCTGGGAGATGGTTCAGCCCCAGCATTTT
j_gene: TRBJ1-2; d_gene: -; abundance: few; v_gene: TRBV2; CDR3aa: CASSVVRSDYGYTF; CDR3nt: TGTGCCAGCAGTGTAGTCAGGAGTGACTATGGCTACACCTTC
j_gene: TRBJ1-6; d_gene: -; abundance: few; v_gene: TRBV6-2/TRBV6-3; CDR3aa: CASSSQGGSPLHF; CDR3nt: TGTGCCAGCAGTTCACAGGGAGGTTCACCCCTCCACTTT
j_gene: TRBJ2-3; d_gene: -; abundance: once; v_gene: TRBV6-2/TRBV6-3; CDR3aa: CASSPGGPTDTQYF; CDR3nt: TGTGCCAGCAGTCCCGGGGGCCCCACAGATACGCAGTATTTT
j_gene: TRBJ2-6; d_gene: -; abundance: -; v_gene: TRBV12-3/TRBV12-4; CDR3aa: CASSTSGANVLTF; CDR3nt: TGTGCCAGCAGTACATCTGGGGCCAACGTCCTGACTTTC
j_gene: TRBJ1-1; d_gene: -; abundance: few; v_gene: TRBV5-5; CDR3aa: CASRTLNEAFF; CDR3nt: TGTGCCAGCAGGACGCTTAATGAAGCTTTCTTT
j_gene: TRBJ2-7; d_gene: -; abundance: few; v_gene: TRBV4-1; CDR3aa: CASSPDVQILYEQYF; CDR3nt: TGCGCCAGCAGCCCCGATGTACAGATCCTGTACGAGCAGTACTTC
j_gene: TRBJ2-3; d_gene: TRBD2; abundance: few; v_gene: TRBV7-6; CDR3aa: CASSRTSGITDTQYF; CDR3nt: TGTGCCAGCAGCAGGACTAGCGGGATCACAGATACGCAGTATTTT
j_gene: TRBJ2-7; d_gene: TRBD2; abundance: few; v_gene: TRBV7-9; CDR3aa: CASSSFSGLAYEQYF; CDR3nt: TGTGCCAGCAGCTCCTTTAGCGGGTTGGCCTACGAGCAGTACTTC
j_gene: TRBJ2-4; d_gene: -; abundance: few; v_gene: TRBV10-3; CDR3aa: CAISGREGLENIQYF; CDR3nt: TGTGCCATCAGTGGCAGGGAAGGGCTCGAAAACATTCAGTACTTC
j_gene: TRBJ1-6; d_gene: -; abundance: few; v_gene: TRBV7-2; CDR3aa: CASSHPRSYNSPLHF; CDR3nt: TGTGCCAGCAGCCACCCGCGTTCCTATAATTCACCCCTCCACTTT
j_gene: TRBJ1-5; d_gene: -; abundance: few; v_gene: TRBV7-7; CDR3aa: CASSLAPHGDNQPQHF; CDR3nt: TGTGCCAGCAGCTTAGCCCCTCACGGGGACAATCAGCCCCAGCATTTT
j_gene: TRBJ2-7; d_gene: TRBD1; abundance: -; v_gene: TRBV7-1; CDR3aa: CASSKWTGGVYEQYF; CDR3nt: TGTGCCAGCAGCAAATGGACAGGGGGCGTGTACGAGCAGTACTTC
j_gene: TRBJ2-3; d_gene: TRBD2; abundance: -; v_gene: TRBV7-3; CDR3aa: CASSSSGAHVTQYF; CDR3nt: TGTGCCAGCAGCTCTAGCGGGGCCCACGTTACGCAGTATTTT
j_gene: TRBJ2-7; d_gene: TRBD1; abundance: few; v_gene: TRBV4-1; CDR3aa: CASSQGPDRATYEQYF; CDR3nt: TGCGCCAGCAGCCAAGGCCCGGACAGGGCTACCTACGAGCAGTACTTC
j_gene: TRBJ1-5; d_gene: -; abundance: -; v_gene: TRBV7-6; CDR3aa: CASSLAGEGYSNQPQHF; CDR3nt: TGTGCCAGCAGCTTAGCTGGGGAGGGGTATAGCAATCAGCCCCAGCATTTT
j_gene: TRBJ2-7; d_gene: -; abundance: few; v_gene: TRBV19; CDR3aa: CASSMQGLIEQYF; CDR3nt: TGTGCCAGTAGTATGCAGGGGCTGATCGAGCAGTACTTC
j_gene: TRBJ1-1; d_gene: -; abundance: -; v_gene: TRBV7-6; CDR3aa: CASSLAKDSEAFF; CDR3nt: TGTGCCAGCAGCTTAGCGAAGGACAGTGAAGCTTTCTTT
j_gene: TRBJ2-1; d_gene: TRBD2; abundance: -; v_gene: TRBV7-2; CDR3aa: CASSQAGGTYNEQFF; CDR3nt: TGTGCCAGCAGCCAAGCGGGAGGGACCTACAATGAGCAGTTCTTC
j_gene: TRBJ2-3; d_gene: TRBD1; abundance: -; v_gene: TRBV6-1; CDR3aa: CASNRQGFFTDTQYF; CDR3nt: TGTGCCAGCAACCGACAGGGCTTTTTCACAGATACGCAGTATTTT
j_gene: TRBJ1-1; d_gene: -; abundance: -; v_gene: TRBV30; CDR3aa: CAWSVLWKGTEAFF; CDR3nt: TGTGCCTGGAGTGTACTCTGGAAAGGCACTGAAGCTTTCTTT
j_gene: TRBJ2-7; d_gene: TRBD1; abundance: few; v_gene: TRBV7-8; CDR3aa: CASSLAGTGGDYEQYF; CDR3nt: TGTGCCAGCAGCTTGGCCGGGACAGGGGGTGATTACGAGCAGTACTTC
j_gene: TRBJ1-2; d_gene: -; abundance: -; v_gene: TRBV12-3/TRBV12-4; CDR3aa: CASRTASNYGYTF; CDR3nt: TGTGCCAGCAGAACAGCCTCTAACTATGGCTACACCTTC
j_gene: TRBJ1-2; d_gene: -; abundance: -; v_gene: TRBV6-6; CDR3aa: CASSYSGALYGYTF; CDR3nt: TGTGCCAGCAGTTATTCAGGGGCACTCTATGGCTACACCTTC
j_gene: TRBJ2-3; d_gene: TRBD2; abundance: -; v_gene: TRBV6-6; CDR3aa: CASRMMGSGDTDTQYF; CDR3nt: TGTGCCAGCAGAATGATGGGTAGCGGGGACACAGATACGCAGTATTTT
j_gene: TRBJ2-7; d_gene: TRBD2; abundance: few; v_gene: TRBV6-1; CDR3aa: CASSIRSGSLAGIYEQYF; CDR3nt: TGTGCCAGCAGCATACGTTCCGGTTCTCTAGCGGGGATCTACGAGCAGTACTTC
j_gene: TRBJ1-4; d_gene: -; abundance: -; v_gene: TRBV20-1; CDR3aa: CSARDGLDEKLFF; CDR3nt: TGCAGTGCTAGAGATGGGTTAGACGAAAAACTGTTTTTT
j_gene: TRBJ2-1; d_gene: -; abundance: -; v_gene: TRBV12-3/TRBV12-4; CDR3aa: CASTWLASNEQFF; CDR3nt: TGTGCCAGCACCTGGCTAGCGAGCAATGAGCAGTTCTTC
j_gene: TRBJ1-2; d_gene: TRBD1; abundance: few; v_gene: TRBV12-3/TRBV12-4; CDR3aa: CASSSRDSLLAYGYTF; CDR3nt: TGTGCCAGCAGTTCCCGGGACAGCCTTCTCGCTTATGGCTACACCTTC
j_gene: TRBJ2-3; d_gene: TRBD2; abundance: -; v_gene: TRBV9; CDR3aa: CASSGSGGAGDTQYF; CDR3nt: TGTGCCAGCAGCGGTAGCGGGGGGGCCGGAGATACGCAGTATTTT
j_gene: TRBJ1-2; d_gene: TRBD1; abundance: -; v_gene: TRBV7-6; CDR3aa: CASSLGTLSGGNYGYTF; CDR3nt: TGTGCCAGCAGCTTAGGAACCTTATCAGGGGGCAACTATGGCTACACCTTC
j_gene: TRBJ2-6; d_gene: -; abundance: -; v_gene: TRBV5-5; CDR3aa: CASSLVVISSSGANVLTF; CDR3nt: TGTGCCAGCAGCTTAGTTGTGATATCGAGCTCTGGGGCCAACGTCCTGACTTTC
j_gene: TRBJ2-3; d_gene: TRBD1; abundance: -; v_gene: TRBV10-3; CDR3aa: CAIREGQGGDTQYF; CDR3nt: TGTGCCATCAGGGAAGGACAGGGGGGAGATACGCAGTATTTT
j_gene: TRBJ2-3; d_gene: -; abundance: -; v_gene: TRBV11-2; CDR3aa: CASSLGPGATDTQYF; CDR3nt: TGTGCCAGCAGCCTCGGGCCAGGGGCCACAGATACGCAGTATTTT
j_gene: TRBJ1-5; d_gene: -; abundance: many; v_gene: TRBV7-2; CDR3aa: CASSLTGNQPQHF; CDR3nt: TGTGCCAGCAGCTTGACAGGCAATCAGCCCCAGCATTTT
j_gene: TRBJ2-1; d_gene: -; abundance: -; v_gene: TRBV6-5; CDR3aa: CARSYDGSSYNEQFF; CDR3nt: TGTGCCCGCAGTTACGACGGATCCTCCTACAATGAGCAGTTCTTC
j_gene: TRBJ2-2; d_gene: TRBD1; abundance: -; v_gene: TRBV7-8; CDR3aa: CASSLEGTGGPNTGELFF; CDR3nt: TGTGCCAGCAGCTTAGAGGGGACAGGGGGCCCGAACACCGGGGAGCTGTTTTTT
j_gene: TRBJ1-6; d_gene: -; abundance: -; v_gene: TRBV7-6; CDR3aa: CASSLVGTGFGSPLHF; CDR3nt: TGTGCCAGCAGCTTAGTCGGTACAGGGTTCGGTTCACCCCTCCACTTT
j_gene: TRBJ1-6; d_gene: -; abundance: many; v_gene: TRBV12-3/TRBV12-4; CDR3aa: CASRGSYNSPLHF; CDR3nt: TGTGCCAGCAGGGGCTCCTATAATTCACCCCTCCACTTT
j_gene: TRBJ1-2; d_gene: -; abundance: -; v_gene: TRBV28; CDR3aa: CASSFSRFYGYTF; CDR3nt: TGTGCCAGCAGTTTCTCCAGGTTCTATGGCTACACCTTC